Listed here are 19 T cell receptor beta chains from one sample, sequenced in a study of response to subunit inactivated influenza vaccine. TCRdb itself ran the RT-PCR reads through MiXCR, one entry per CDR3 protein. The sample includes roughly 570,000 distinct CDR3 sequences, about 14% seen only once; the top ten take approximately 12%. The sample in question was PBMCs from blood, obtained about 11 days after vaccination. All receptors derive from a man between 50 and 59 years old who received an inactivated influenza vaccine.

This clonotype has more than one count but fewer than ten. Here the CDR3 reads CASSQRGNLRETQYF. The CDR3 bases are TGCGCCAGCAGCCAACGGGGAAACTTGCGGGAGACCCAGTACTTC. The gene calls are TRBV4-3 and TRBJ2-5; weak D call: TRBD2 (5 bases). The germline gives CDR1 LGHNA, CDR2 YSLEER. This CDR3 comprises 15 residues. The ends were cut back, 2 bases at V and 5 bases at J, with 15 bases in the middle.

This clonotype was picked up a small number of times. The rearrangement uses TRBV12-3 or TRBV12-4 and TRBJ1-1; D gene ambiguous. V gave up 2 bases and J gave up 0 bases, with 10 bases separating them. The CDR3 sequence is 15 residues long. The CDR3 sequence: CASSLWAVLNTEAFF. CDR3 nucleotide sequence: TGTGCCAGCAGTTTATGGGCGGTATTGAACACTGAAGCTTTCTTT.

V usage is TRBV7-6 and J usage is TRBJ2-7; the match to TRBD2 covers 7 bases. V was pared by 5 bases and J by 2 bases, with 3 bases of the junction left unmatched. The CDR3 length is 13 residues. Germline values: CDR1 SGHVS, CDR2 FNYEAQ. The CDR3 sequence: CASSGGGTYEQYF. The CDR3 DNA is TGTGCCAGCAGCGGCGGGGGAACCTACGAGCAGTACTTC.

The V gene is TRBV7-9, the J gene TRBJ2-3; D possibly matches TRBD1 or TRBD2 (6 bases each). Trimming removed 4 bases at V and 2 bases at J, with 10 bases between. This CDR3 comprises 14 residues. Germline V CDR1 and CDR2: SEHNR, FQNEAQ (reference sequence). DNA of the CDR3: TGTGCCAGCAGCTGGACGGGGGCCACAGATACGCAGTATTTT. The encoded protein is CASSWTGATDTQYF.

This clonotype was recorded only once. The V call is TRBV6-2 or TRBV6-3, the J call TRBJ2-1; 10 bases line up with TRBD2. The length of the CDR3 is 16 residues. Trimming at V came to 0 bases and at J to 8 bases, leaving 7 bases not matched to a gene. CDR1 and CDR2 (germline): MNHEY, SVGEGT. Here the CDR3 reads CASSYSIAGGEDEQFF. CDR3 coding DNA: TGTGCCAGCAGTTACTCGATAGCGGGAGGTGAGGATGAGCAGTTCTTC.

This clonotype was seen many times. J is TRBJ1-5 and V is TRBV15; D remains unclear. The CDR3 contains 13 residues. CDR1 and CDR2 (germline): LNHNV, YYDKDF (reference sequence). V lost 5 bases and J lost 9, with 14 bases in between. CDR3 coding DNA: TGTGCCACCAGCTGGCGCCTAGGTTCGCCCCAGCATTTT. As protein: CATSWRLGSPQHF. The whole variable domain, remainder taken from reference TRBV15 and TRBJ1-5, is DAMVIQNPRYQVTQFGKPVTLSCSQTLNHNVMYWYQQKSSQAPKLLFHYYDKDFNNEADTPDNFQSRRPNTSFCFLDIRSPGLGDTAMYLCATSWRLGSPQHFGDGTRLSIL.

This clonotype has more than one count but fewer than ten. The chain joins TRBV11-1 to TRBJ2-7; D gene unclear. Trimming cost V 3 bases and J 2 bases, with 23 bases left between them. The CDR3 covers 18 residues. Per the germline V gene, CDR1 is SGHAT and CDR2 is FQDESV (reference sequence). CDR3 sequence: CASSFPPGETSRAYEQYF. Here the CDR3 DNA reads TGTGCCAGCAGCTTTCCGCCGGGTGAGACCTCCCGTGCCTACGAGCAGTACTTC.

The CDR3 region is CAWSGQVGYGYTF. The CDR3 DNA follows: TGTGCCTGGAGCGGACAGGTGGGGTATGGCTACACCTTC. The chain combines TRBV30 with TRBJ1-2; 7 bases agree with TRBD1. Germline values: CDR1 GTSNPN, CDR2 SVGIG (reference sequence). This CDR3 is built from 13 residues. V gave up 3 bases and J gave up 5 bases; unmatched junction bases: 6. The whole variable domain, remainder taken from reference TRBV30 and TRBJ1-2, is SQTIHQWPATLVQPVGSPLSLECTVEGTSNPNLYWYRQAAGRGLQLLFYSVGIGQISSEVPQNLSASRPQDRQFILSSKKLLLSDSGFYLCAWSGQVGYGYTFGSGTRLTVV.

This clonotype was observed once. V and J are TRBV12-3 or TRBV12-4 and TRBJ2-3; TRBD1 matches at 8 bases. V shed 9 bases, J shed 8 bases, and the junction held 10 bases outside the gene matches. The CDR3 is 13 amino acids. CDR3 residues: CASSYDRGGTQYF. CDR3 bases: TGTGCCAGTAGCTACGACAGGGGCGGTACGCAGTATTTT.

This clonotype appeared a few times. The chain couples TRBV4-3 to TRBJ2-7, with D unresolved. The V gene lost 0 bases and the J gene lost 6 bases, with 9 bases spanning the gap. Germline V gene data show CDR1 as LGHNA and CDR2 as YSLEER. The CDR3 contains 13 residues. As DNA, the CDR3 is TGCGCCAGCAGCCAAGAAAGTGGCTCCGAGCAGTACTTC. It translates to CASSQESGSEQYF.

This sequence joins TRBV7-6 and TRBJ1-2; TRBD1 is a possible D gene (5 bases). Trimming left V 2 bases short and J 0 bases short, with 10 bases between. CDR3 length: 15 residues. Germline V lookup: CDR1 SGHVS, CDR2 FNYEAQ. The chain's CDR3 is CASSLSDSTNYGYTF. The CDR3, as DNA: TGTGCCAGCAGCTTATCCGACAGCACTAACTATGGCTACACCTTC.

This clonotype was detected a few times. This rearrangement joins TRBV10-1 to TRBJ2-4; the D is unclear. The germline V gene encodes CDR1 WNHNN and CDR2 SYGVQD (reference sequence). CDR3 length: 13 amino acids. Trimming cost V 2 bases and J 8 bases, with 10 bases left between them. Here the CDR3 reads CASSEKGADIQYF. Here the CDR3 DNA reads TGCGCCAGCAGTGAGAAGGGTGCGGACATTCAGTACTTC.

This rearrangement joins TRBV2 to TRBJ1-4, with a weak D call TRBD1 (5 bases). The V gene's germline CDR1 is SNHLY and CDR2 FYNNEI. V gave up 4 bases and J gave up 2 bases, with 17 bases separating them. This CDR3 has 17 amino acids. DNA for the CDR3: TGTGCCAGCAGTGCCCCCAGGGCGTCGGCGACTAATGAAAAACTGTTTTTT. It is translated as CASSAPRASATNEKLFF.

The chain couples TRBV4-2 to TRBJ2-7; 8 positions agree with TRBD1. This CDR3 has 16 amino acids. V lost 1 base, J lost 6 bases, and 11 bases stayed unmatched. Germline-derived CDR1 and CDR2 are LGHNA and YNFKEQ. The CDR3 loop is CASSQVARTGRSEQYF. The CDR3 coding sequence is TGTGCCAGCAGCCAAGTGGCCCGGACAGGGAGAAGCGAGCAGTACTTC.

To note about this clonotype: This may arise from a read error, as a much more abundant clone is one base away. V usage is TRBV5-1 and J usage is TRBJ2-2; tentatively, D is TRBD2 (6 bases). From germline, CDR1 is SGHRS and CDR2 YFSETQ. This CDR3 comprises 13 residues. CDR3 DNA sequence: TGCGCCAGCAGCTTGGCCGGCACCGGGGGGCTGTTTTTT. Protein sequence: CASSLAGTGGLFF.

This clonotype occurred a few times. The V gene is TRBV19, the J gene TRBJ2-1; the D is unclear. V was pared by 2 bases and J by 13 bases, with 12 bases between. Germline V gives CDR1 LNHDA, CDR2 SQIVND (reference sequence). The CDR3 has 12 amino acids. The CDR3 nucleotides read TGTGCCAGTAGTATAAAGTTTGGGGAACAGTTCTTC. Amino acid sequence: CASSIKFGEQFF. Full variable domain (missing parts from reference TRBV19 and TRBJ2-1): DGGITQSPKYLFRKEGQNVTLSCEQNLNHDAMYWYRQDPGQGLRLIYYSQIVNDFQKGDIAEGYSVSREKKESFPLTVTSAQKNPTAFYLCASSIKFGEQFFGPGTRLTVL.

The chain is built from TRBV20-1 and TRBJ2-1; 7 bases are a match to TRBD1. Unmatched junction bases numbered 6, after V lost 4 bases and J lost 3 bases. Per the germline V gene, CDR1 is DFQATT and CDR2 is SNEGSKA (reference sequence). The CDR3 extends over 14 amino acids. The CDR3 region has the DNA TGCAGTGCTAAAGACAGGGCCAACTACAATGAGCAGTTCTTC. Translation: CSAKDRANYNEQFF.

This clonotype has just a few counts. V gene TRBV5-1 combines with J gene TRBJ2-7, with TRBD2 matching over 10 bases. Germline V gives CDR1 SGHRS, CDR2 YFSETQ. There are 15 residues in the CDR3. The J segment lost 3 bases and the V segment lost 1 base, leaving 4 bases of the junction unmatched. The CDR3 loop reads CASSLSLAGVYEQYF. The CDR3 DNA follows: TGCGCCAGCAGCTTGAGCCTAGCGGGAGTCTACGAGCAGTACTTC.

As concerns this clonotype: As the CDR3 is not closed by the conserved phenylalanine or tryptophan, this likely results from a read error. The CDR3, as DNA: TGTGCCAGCAGTGTAGACTATGCGCAGTTCTTA. Amino acid sequence: CASSVDYAQFL. The rearrangement links TRBV12-3 or TRBV12-4 to TRBJ2-1; TRBD2 is a possible D gene (5 bases). The CDR3 has 11 amino acids. V lost 5 bases and J 12 bases, leaving 11 bases between the germline ends.